One sample yielded the 8 T cell receptor beta chains listed below, sequenced in a study of cytomegalovirus exposure and HLA in healthy donors (dated by TCRdb to 2016 to 2017). Library preparation used the immunoSEQ multiplex PCR assay. For the multiplex PCR, a mixture combining 60 forward primers for TCR Vbeta segments and 13 reverse primers for TCR Jbeta segments was used. The source is immuneACCESS, and TCRdb retained only in-frame sequences with V and J called. Part of the clones is not carried over; for the studies checked, unresolved V genes explain less than half of this, and the remainder is unexplained. The sample table records some 87,000 clones; approximately 56% of these occur just once. The top ten clonotypes cover 4.5% to 5.5% of the sample. Sequenced material: PBMCs. Receptor source: a woman aged 25 to 39 in good health and CMV-seropositive.

The CDR3 DNA reads as TGCAGTGCGGGGGAGGGAGAGCAGTACTTC. Protein: CSAGEGEQYF. The V and J genes are TRBV20-1 and TRBJ2-7; 7 bases map to TRBD2. In germline, CDR1 is DFQATT, CDR2 SNEGSKA (reference sequence). V was pared by 6 bases and J by 7 bases, with 3 bases of the junction left unmatched. This CDR3 comprises 10 residues.

The chain combines TRBV28 with TRBJ2-1; D gene unclear. CDR1 MDHEN and CDR2 SYDVKM come from the germline V gene. The CDR3 contains 13 residues. With 11 bases removed from V and 7 bases from J, the gap between germline ends came to 18 bases. In DNA form, the CDR3 reads TGTGCCTCTAGATCCTTCGATTTGAATGAGCAGTTCTTC. It specifies CASRSFDLNEQFF.

The V call is TRBV5-1, the J call TRBJ1-5; possibly TRBD1 for D (5 bases). With 0 bases removed from V and 7 bases from J, the gap between germline ends came to 14 bases. This CDR3 is 15 amino acids long. Germline loops: CDR1 SGHRS, CDR2 YFSETQ. CDR3 sequence: CASSLESGMRQPQHF. The CDR3 nucleotides are TGCGCCAGCAGCTTGGAGTCAGGGATGCGCCAGCCCCAGCATTTT.

The rearrangement links TRBV9 to TRBJ1-3; 9 nucleotides match TRBD1. Germline CDR1 SGDLS, CDR2 YYNGEE. Trimming cost V 0 bases and J 8 bases; bases outside gene matches: 6. This CDR3 spans 15 amino acids. The CDR3 sequence is CASSVVDRGSDTIYF. CDR3 nucleotide sequence: TGTGCCAGCAGCGTAGTGGACAGGGGAAGCGACACCATATATTTT.

This chain links TRBV4-3 with TRBJ1-2, with a possible D match to TRBD1 (6 bases). This CDR3 has 14 amino acids. Germline CDR1 and CDR2: LGHNA and YSLEER. V lost 1 base, J lost 7 bases, and 13 bases lay in between. CDR3: CASSQGQGYRGYTF. DNA of the CDR3: TGCGCCAGCAGCCAAGGGCAGGGGTATCGTGGCTACACCTTC.

CDR3 region: CSVDQGVPPYEQYF. For the CDR3, the DNA is TGCAGCGTTGACCAGGGGGTGCCGCCCTACGAGCAGTACTTC. V and J are TRBV29-1 and TRBJ2-7, with 7 bases identical to TRBD1. The germline gives CDR1 SQVTM, CDR2 ANQGSEA. The V and J ends lost 3 bases and 2 bases, in that order; junction bases with no gene match: 7. The CDR3 extends over 14 amino acids.

This clone has only a few counts. This chain joins TRBV7-2 and TRBJ1-1; D gene unclear. This CDR3 has 15 residues. Trimming cost V 1 base and J 0 bases, with 9 bases left between them. Germline V CDR1 and CDR2: SGHTA, FQGNSA. The CDR3 loop is CASSLGYTVNTEAFF. The CDR3 nucleotides read TGTGCCAGCAGCTTAGGGTACACAGTGAACACTGAAGCTTTCTTT.

This clone has a count of ten or more. The rearrangement uses TRBV19 and TRBJ1-5; 8 positions match TRBD1. The length of the CDR3 is 14 residues. Looked up from germline, CDR1 is LNHDA and CDR2 is SQIVND (reference sequence). J gave up 7 bases and V 6 bases, and 8 bases lay outside the gene matches. Here the CDR3 reads CASRIQGASQPQHF. The CDR3, as DNA: TGTGCCAGTAGGATCCAGGGGGCGAGCCAGCCCCAGCATTTT.